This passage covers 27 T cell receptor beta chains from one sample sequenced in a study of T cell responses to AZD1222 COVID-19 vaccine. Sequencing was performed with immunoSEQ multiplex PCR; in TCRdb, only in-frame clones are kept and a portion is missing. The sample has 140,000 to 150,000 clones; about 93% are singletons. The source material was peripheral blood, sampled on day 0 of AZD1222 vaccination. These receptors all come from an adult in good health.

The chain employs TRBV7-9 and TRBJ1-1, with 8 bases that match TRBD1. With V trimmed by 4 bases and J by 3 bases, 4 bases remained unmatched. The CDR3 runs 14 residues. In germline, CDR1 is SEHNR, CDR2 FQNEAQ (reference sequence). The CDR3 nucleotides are TGTGCCAGCAGCTCGACAGGGGTTGACACTGAAGCTTTCTTT. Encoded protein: CASSSTGVDTEAFF.

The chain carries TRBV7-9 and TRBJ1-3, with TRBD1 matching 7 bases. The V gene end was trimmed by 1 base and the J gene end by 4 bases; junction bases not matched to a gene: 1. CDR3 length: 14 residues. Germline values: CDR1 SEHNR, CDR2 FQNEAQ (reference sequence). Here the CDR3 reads CASSLVGGGNTIYF. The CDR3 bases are TGTGCCAGCAGCTTAGTAGGGGGCGGAAACACCATATATTTT.

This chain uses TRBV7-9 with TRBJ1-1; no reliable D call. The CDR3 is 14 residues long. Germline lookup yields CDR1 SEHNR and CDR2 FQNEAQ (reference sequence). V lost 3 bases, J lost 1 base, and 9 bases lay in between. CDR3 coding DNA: TGTGCCAGCAGCTTTGGGCACAGGAACACTGAAGCTTTCTTT. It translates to CASSFGHRNTEAFF.

The CDR3 spells CASKVYADTEAFF. The CDR3 coding sequence is TGTGCCAGTAAGGTCTATGCTGATACTGAAGCTTTCTTT. The J gene is TRBJ1-1, the V gene TRBV19; D is uncertain. The germline V gene encodes CDR1 LNHDA and CDR2 SQIVND (reference sequence). The CDR3 contains 13 residues. Between the trimmed V and J ends, which lost 7 bases and 5 bases, there was a span of 14 bases.

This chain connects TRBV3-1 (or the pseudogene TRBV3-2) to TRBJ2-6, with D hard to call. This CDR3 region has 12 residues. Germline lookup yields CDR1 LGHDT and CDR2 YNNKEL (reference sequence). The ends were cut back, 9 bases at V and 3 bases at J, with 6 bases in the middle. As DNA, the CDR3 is TGTGCCAGTCTGAGTGGGGCCAACGTCCTGACTTTC. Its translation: CASLSGANVLTF.

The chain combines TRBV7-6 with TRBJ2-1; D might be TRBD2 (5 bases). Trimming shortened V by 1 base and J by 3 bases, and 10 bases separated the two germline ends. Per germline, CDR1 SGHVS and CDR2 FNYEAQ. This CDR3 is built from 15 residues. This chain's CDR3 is CASSLVGGSYNEQFF. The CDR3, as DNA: TGTGCCAGCAGCTTAGTAGGAGGTAGCTACAATGAGCAGTTCTTC.

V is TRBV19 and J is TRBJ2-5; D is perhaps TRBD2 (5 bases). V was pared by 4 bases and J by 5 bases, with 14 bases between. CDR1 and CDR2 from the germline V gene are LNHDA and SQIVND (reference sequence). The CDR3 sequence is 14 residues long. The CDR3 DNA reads TGTGCCAGTAGTAATTGGGCGCCGGGGGAGACCCAGTACTTC. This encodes CASSNWAPGETQYF.

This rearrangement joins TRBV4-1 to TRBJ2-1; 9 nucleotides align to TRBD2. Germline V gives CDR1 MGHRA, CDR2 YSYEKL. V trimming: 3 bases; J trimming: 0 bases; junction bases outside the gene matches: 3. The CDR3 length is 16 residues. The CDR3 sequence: CASSHGSGSSYNEQFF. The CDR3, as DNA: TGCGCCAGCAGCCATGGTAGCGGGAGCTCCTACAATGAGCAGTTCTTC.

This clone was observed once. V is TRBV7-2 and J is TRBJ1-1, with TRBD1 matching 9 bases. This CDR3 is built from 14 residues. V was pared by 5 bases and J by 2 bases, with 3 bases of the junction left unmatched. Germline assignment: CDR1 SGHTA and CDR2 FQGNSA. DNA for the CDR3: TGTGCCAGCAGCCGGGGACAGGGAAACACTGAAGCTTTCTTT. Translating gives CASSRGQGNTEAFF.

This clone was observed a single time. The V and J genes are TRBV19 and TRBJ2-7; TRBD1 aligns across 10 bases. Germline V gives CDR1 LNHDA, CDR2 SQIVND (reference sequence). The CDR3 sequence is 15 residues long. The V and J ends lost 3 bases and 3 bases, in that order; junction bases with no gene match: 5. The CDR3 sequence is CASSIPGTGVYEQYF. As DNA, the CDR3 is TGTGCCAGTAGTATTCCCGGGACAGGGGTCTACGAGCAGTACTTC.

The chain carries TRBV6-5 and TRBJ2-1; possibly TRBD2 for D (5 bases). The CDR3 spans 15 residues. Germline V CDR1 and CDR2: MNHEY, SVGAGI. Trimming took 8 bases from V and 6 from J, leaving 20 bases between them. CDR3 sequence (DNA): TGTGCCAGCCTTGCGGCGAGGGTTGGGCGCAATGAGCAGTTCTTC. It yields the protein CASLAARVGRNEQFF.

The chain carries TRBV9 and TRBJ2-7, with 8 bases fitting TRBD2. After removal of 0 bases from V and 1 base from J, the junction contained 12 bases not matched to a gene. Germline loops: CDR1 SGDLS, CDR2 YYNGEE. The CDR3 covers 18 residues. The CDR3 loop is CASSVGPSPGRVSYEQYF. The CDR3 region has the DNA TGTGCCAGCAGCGTAGGTCCCTCTCCCGGGAGGGTATCCTACGAGCAGTACTTC.

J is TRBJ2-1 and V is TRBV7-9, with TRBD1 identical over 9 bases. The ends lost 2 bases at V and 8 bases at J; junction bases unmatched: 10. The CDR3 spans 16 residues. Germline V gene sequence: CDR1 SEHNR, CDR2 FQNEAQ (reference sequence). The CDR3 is CASSLIFRQGGDEQFF. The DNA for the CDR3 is TGTGCCAGCAGCTTAATTTTCCGACAGGGGGGCGATGAGCAGTTCTTC.

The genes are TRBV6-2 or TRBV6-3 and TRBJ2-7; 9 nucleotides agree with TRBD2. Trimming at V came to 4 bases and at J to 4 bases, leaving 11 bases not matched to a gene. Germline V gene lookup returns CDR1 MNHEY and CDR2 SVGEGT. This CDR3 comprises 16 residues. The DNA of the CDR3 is TGTGCCAGCAGTTTTGCAGCGGGGGGCCGGGGGTACGAGCAGTACTTC. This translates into CASSFAAGGRGYEQYF.

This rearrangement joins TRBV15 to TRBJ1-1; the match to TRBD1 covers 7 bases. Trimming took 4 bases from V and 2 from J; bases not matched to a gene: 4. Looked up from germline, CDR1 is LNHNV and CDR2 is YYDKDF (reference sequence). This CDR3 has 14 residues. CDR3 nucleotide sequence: TGTGCCACCAGCATGCAGGGGGGTAACACTGAAGCTTTCTTT. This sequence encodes CATSMQGGNTEAFF.

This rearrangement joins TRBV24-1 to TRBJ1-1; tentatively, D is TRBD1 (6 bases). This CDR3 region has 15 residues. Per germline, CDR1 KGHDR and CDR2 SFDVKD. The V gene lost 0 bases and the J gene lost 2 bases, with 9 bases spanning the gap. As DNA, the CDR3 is TGTGCCACCAGTGATTTGACGGGACAAAACACTGAAGCTTTCTTT. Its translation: CATSDLTGQNTEAFF.

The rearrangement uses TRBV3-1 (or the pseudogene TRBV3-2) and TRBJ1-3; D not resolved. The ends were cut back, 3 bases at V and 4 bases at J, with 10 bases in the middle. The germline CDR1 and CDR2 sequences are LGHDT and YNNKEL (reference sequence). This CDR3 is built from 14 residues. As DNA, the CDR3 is TGTGCCAGCAGCCATAGGGCCGGAGGAAACACCATATATTTT. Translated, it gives CASSHRAGGNTIYF.

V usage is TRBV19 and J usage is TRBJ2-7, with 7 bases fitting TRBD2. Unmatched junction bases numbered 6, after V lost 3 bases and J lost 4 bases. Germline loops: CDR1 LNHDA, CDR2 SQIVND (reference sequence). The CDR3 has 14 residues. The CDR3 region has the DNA TGTGCCAGTAGTATCGGTGGCGGGGGTTACGAGCAGTACTTC. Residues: CASSIGGGGYEQYF.

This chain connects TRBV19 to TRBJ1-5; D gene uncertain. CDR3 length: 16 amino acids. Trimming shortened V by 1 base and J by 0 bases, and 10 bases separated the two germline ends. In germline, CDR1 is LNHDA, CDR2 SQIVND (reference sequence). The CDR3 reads CASSIVWVYSNQPQHF. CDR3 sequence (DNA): TGTGCCAGTAGTATAGTATGGGTATATAGCAATCAGCCCCAGCATTTT.

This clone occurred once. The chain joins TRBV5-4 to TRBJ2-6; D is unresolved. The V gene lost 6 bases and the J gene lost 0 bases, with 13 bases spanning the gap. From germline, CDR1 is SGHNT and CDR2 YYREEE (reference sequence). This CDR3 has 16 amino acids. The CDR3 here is CASTPLSNSGANVLTF. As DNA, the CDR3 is TGTGCCAGCACCCCGTTGTCGAACTCTGGGGCCAACGTCCTGACTTTC.

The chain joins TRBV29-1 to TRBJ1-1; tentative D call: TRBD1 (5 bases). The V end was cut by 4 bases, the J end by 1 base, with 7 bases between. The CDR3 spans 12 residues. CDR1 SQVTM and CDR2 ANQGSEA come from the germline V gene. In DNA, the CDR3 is TGCAGCGTTGGAGGGGCGAACACTGAAGCTTTCTTT. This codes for CSVGGANTEAFF.

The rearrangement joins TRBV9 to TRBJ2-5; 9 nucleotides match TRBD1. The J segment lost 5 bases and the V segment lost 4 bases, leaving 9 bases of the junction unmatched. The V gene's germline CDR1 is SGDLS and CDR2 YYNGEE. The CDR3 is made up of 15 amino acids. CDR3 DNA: TGTGCCAGCAGCTCCCTTACAGGGGGCTCGGAGACCCAGTACTTC. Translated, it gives CASSSLTGGSETQYF.

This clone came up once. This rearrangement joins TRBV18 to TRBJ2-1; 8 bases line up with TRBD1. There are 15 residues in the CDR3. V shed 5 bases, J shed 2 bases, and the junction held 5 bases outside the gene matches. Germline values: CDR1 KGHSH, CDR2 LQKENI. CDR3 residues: CASSSTGVAYNEQFF. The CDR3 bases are TGTGCCAGCTCATCGACAGGGGTCGCCTACAATGAGCAGTTCTTC. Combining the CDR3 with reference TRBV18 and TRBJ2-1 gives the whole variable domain NAGVMQNPRHLVRRRGQEARLRCSPMKGHSHVYWYRQLPEEGLKFMVYLQKENIIDESGMPKERFSAEFPKEGPSILRIQQVVRGDSAAYFCASSSTGVAYNEQFFGPGTRLTVL.

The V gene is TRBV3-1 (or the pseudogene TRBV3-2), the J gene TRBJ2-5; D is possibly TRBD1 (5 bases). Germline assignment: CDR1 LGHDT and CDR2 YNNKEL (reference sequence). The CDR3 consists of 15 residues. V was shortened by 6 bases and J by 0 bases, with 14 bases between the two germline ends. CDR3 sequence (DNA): TGTGCCAGCAGTCCAGGGCAGGCAAACCAAGAGACCCAGTACTTC. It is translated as CASSPGQANQETQYF.

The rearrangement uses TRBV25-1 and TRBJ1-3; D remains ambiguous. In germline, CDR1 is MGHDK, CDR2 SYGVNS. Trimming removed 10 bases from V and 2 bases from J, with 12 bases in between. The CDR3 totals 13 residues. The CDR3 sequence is CATEGDAGNTIYF. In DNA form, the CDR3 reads TGTGCCACCGAGGGAGATGCTGGAAACACCATATATTTT. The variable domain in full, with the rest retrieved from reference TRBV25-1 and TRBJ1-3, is EADIYQTPRYLVIGTGKKITLECSQTMGHDKMYWYQQDPGMELHLIHYSYGVNSTEKGDLSSESTVSRIRTEHFPLTLESARPSHTSQYLCATEGDAGNTIYFGEGSWLTVV.

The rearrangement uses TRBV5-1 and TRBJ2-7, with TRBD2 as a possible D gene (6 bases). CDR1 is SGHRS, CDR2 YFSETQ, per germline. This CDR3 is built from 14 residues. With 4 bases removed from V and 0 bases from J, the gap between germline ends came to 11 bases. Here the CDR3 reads CASSEPSASYEQYF. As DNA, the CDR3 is TGCGCCAGCAGCGAGCCTAGCGCCTCCTACGAGCAGTACTTC.

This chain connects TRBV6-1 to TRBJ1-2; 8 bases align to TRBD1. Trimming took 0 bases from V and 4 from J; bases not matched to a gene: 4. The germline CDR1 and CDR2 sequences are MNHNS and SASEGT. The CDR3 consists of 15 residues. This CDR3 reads CASSEARGLSYGYTF. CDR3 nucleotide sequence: TGTGCCAGCAGTGAAGCCAGGGGGCTATCCTATGGCTACACCTTC.